This T cell receptor beta chain stems from a study of blood T cell repertoires in COVID-19. Study as a whole: The United States, Italy and Spain were the sources of the acute and convalescent COVID-19 samples. The analysed material was cDNA or gDNA that came from T cells, B-cell-depleted T cells, or PBMCs.

Trimming took 1 base from V and 2 from J, leaving 17 bases between them. The germline gives CDR1 SGHAT, CDR2 FQNNGV. The CDR3 length is 17 residues. This clone appeared once. Study processing details: Quantification of nucleated cells was approximated via reference gene primer amplification. Profiled with immunoSEQ multiplex PCR; TCRdb holds only in-frame clones, not every one. V and J calls plus clone size are reproduced from that table; the DNA served to infer D and trimming. The table records about 670,000 clones, approximately 90% of them present only once. This chain links TRBV11-2 with TRBJ1-2; D unresolved. Sequenced input: peripheral blood. The receptor was isolated from a woman under 30 with acute or convalescent COVID-19. The CDR3 DNA reads as TGTGCCAGCAGCTTAGGCCCCCTCCGGGATCCCAACTATGGCTACACCTTC. Its protein product is CASSLGPLRDPNYGYTF.